The 4 T cell receptor beta chains given below trace back to one sample, sequenced in a study of technical replicates of blood from a few donors. Clones were sequenced by immunoSEQ multiplex PCR, and TCRdb holds only the in-frame ones, with some missing. The sample has about 69,000 clones, 80% to 90% seen once; the top ten hold 4% to 5%. The sample consisted of PBMCs. All receptors derive from a human donor in good health. Some clones in this sample may be carry-over from other donors' samples.

This sequence joins TRBV2 and TRBJ2-2; 7 bases agree with TRBD2. The CDR3 has 14 amino acids. Per the germline V gene, CDR1 is SNHLY and CDR2 is FYNNEI. V was pared by 4 bases and J by 4 bases, with 3 bases of the junction left unmatched. For the CDR3, the DNA is TGTGCCAGCAGTGGGGGGGGGATCACCGGGGAGCTGTTTTTT. It translates to CASSGGGITGELFF.

The V gene is TRBV29-1, the J gene TRBJ2-3, with D maybe TRBD1 (6 bases). Looked up from germline, CDR1 is SQVTM and CDR2 is ANQGSEA. This CDR3 has 16 residues. Trimming pared 1 base from V and 2 bases from J, leaving 16 bases between. The CDR3 DNA is TGCAGCGTTGAAGGACAACTGGGGGCGGCCACAGATACGCAGTATTTT. Translated, it gives CSVEGQLGAATDTQYF.

This rearrangement joins TRBV5-1 to TRBJ2-7; 11 positions agree with TRBD2. The CDR3 totals 17 residues. The germline gives CDR1 SGHRS, CDR2 YFSETQ. V shed 2 bases, J shed 1 base, and the junction held 8 bases outside the gene matches. The CDR3 region has the DNA TGCGCCAGCAGCTTCAATAGCGGGAGGGCCGGTTCCTACGAGCAGTACTTC. As protein: CASSFNSGRAGSYEQYF. Combining the CDR3 with reference TRBV5-1 and TRBJ2-7 gives the whole variable domain KAGVTQTPRYLIKTRGQQVTLSCSPISGHRSVSWYQQTPGQGLQFLFEYFSETQRNKGNFPGRFSGRQFSNSRSEMNVSTLELGDSALYLCASSFNSGRAGSYEQYFGPGTRLTVT.

The chain has TRBV7-2 and TRBJ1-4, with 7 bases matching TRBD1. The CDR3 contains 18 residues. The germline V gene encodes CDR1 SGHTA and CDR2 FQGNSA. The junction had 23 bases not matched to a gene; V was cut back by 4 bases and J by 12 bases. The CDR3 here is CASSSQVVSWDRPEELFF. The CDR3 region has the DNA TGTGCCAGCAGCTCGCAAGTGGTTAGTTGGGACAGACCCGAGGAACTGTTTTTT.